This paragraph reports one TCR beta chain. Enrolled through a virtual design, the participants were between 18 and 89 years of age and came from 24 US areas. Which cohort a participant joined came from the clinical history participants gave. This record belongs to a study of blood T cell repertoires in COVID-19. The protocol was immunoSEQ multiplex PCR, while the TCRdb copy is restricted to in-frame clones and leaves out a portion. The sample has some 200,000 clones; approximately 75% are singletons. CDR3 length: 15 residues. V lost 6 bases and J lost 4, with 16 bases in between. In germline, CDR1 is KGHSH, CDR2 LQKENI.

The sample taken for sequencing was PBMCs or T cells enriched from blood (not recorded which). This chain links TRBV18 with TRBJ1-3; a possible D gene is TRBD1 (6 bases). The receptor was derived from a man aged 40-50 years who had recovered from COVID-19. CDR3 residues: CASSPTRGSGNTIYF. The CDR3 nucleotides are TGTGCCAGCTCTCCTACCAGGGGTTCCGGAAACACCATATATTTT.